The following is a T cell receptor (beta chain) sequence with its context. The antigen is not known. The data originate from a study of T cell responses to AZD1222 COVID-19 vaccine. Measured with immunoSEQ multiplex PCR; TCRdb has only the in-frame clones, and not every one. The sample lists approximately 94,000 clones, about 85% seen once, with roughly 1.8% in the top ten. The study's findings and limits: The repertoires were collected only after the peak T cell response.

V lost 4 bases and J lost 1, with 4 bases in between. This CDR3 comprises 12 residues. Per germline, CDR1 MDHEN and CDR2 SYDVKM. The starting material was peripheral blood, obtained on day 0 of AZD1222 vaccination. The clonotype originates from an adult in good health. The J gene is TRBJ1-1, the V gene TRBV28, with D unclear. CDR3 bases: TGTGCCAGCAGTTACACGAACACTGAAGCTTTCTTT. Its protein is CASSYTNTEAFF.